The 5 T cell receptor beta chains below come from one sample, sequenced in a study of T cells after posttransplantation cyclophosphamide. Libraries were prepared by immunoSEQ multiplex PCR; TCRdb keeps only in-frame clonotypes and omits some of them. The repertoire includes about 40,000 clones, roughly 91% of them detected once, and about 2.5% sits in the top ten. Busulfan-fludarabine conditioning, marrow transplant, and cyclophosphamide on days +3 and +4 were administered. Here the sequenced sample was PBMCs, taken roughly 59 days after allogeneic stem cell transplant with posttransplant cyclophosphamide. These receptors all stem from a male patient aged 55 to 70 who received an allogeneic stem cell transplant from a related donor and was CMV-positive. Some T cells may have come from the graft donor.

The DNA for the CDR3 is TGTGCCAGCTTTCGACAGATTCTAAACACCGGGGAGCTGTTTTTT. Translated, it gives CASFRQILNTGELFF. The chain employs TRBV6-1 and TRBJ2-2, with D tentatively TRBD1 (5 bases). Trimming left V 8 bases short and J 2 bases short, with 15 bases between. Germline CDR1 MNHNS, CDR2 SASEGT. The CDR3 is made up of 15 amino acids.

The chain links TRBV6-1 to TRBJ1-2, with 9 bases lining up with TRBD1. CDR1 is MNHNS, CDR2 SASEGT, per germline. The length of the CDR3 is 13 residues. The V and J ends lost 6 bases and 6 bases, in that order; junction bases with no gene match: 5. The CDR3 reads CASSGQGRNGYTF. In DNA, the CDR3 is TGTGCCAGCAGCGGACAGGGGCGGAATGGCTACACCTTC.

V gene TRBV19 combines with J gene TRBJ1-5; D not certain. This CDR3 has 14 amino acids. Germline V lookup: CDR1 LNHDA, CDR2 SQIVND (reference sequence). Trimming took off 7 bases at V and 1 base at J, with 11 bases between the two ends. CDR3 region: CASNTVWSNQPQHF. The CDR3 nucleotides are TGTGCCAGTAATACGGTTTGGAGCAATCAGCCCCAGCATTTT.

The chain couples TRBV4-1 to TRBJ2-1, with 7 bases fitting TRBD2. V gave up 1 base and J gave up 4 bases; unmatched junction bases: 4. Germline V gene sequence: CDR1 MGHRA, CDR2 YSYEKL. The CDR3 consists of 15 residues. In DNA form, the CDR3 reads TGCGCCAGCAGCCAAGGGGGGGACTATTACAATGAGCAGTTCTTC. It codes for CASSQGGDYYNEQFF.

The genes are TRBV4-1 and TRBJ1-1; possibly TRBD1 for D (6 bases). V was pared by 3 bases and J by 9 bases, with 11 bases between. In germline, CDR1 is MGHRA, CDR2 YSYEKL. This CDR3 comprises 12 residues. DNA for the CDR3: TGCGCCAGCAGCCAGATACAGGGAAAAGCTTTCTTT. Amino acid sequence: CASSQIQGKAFF.